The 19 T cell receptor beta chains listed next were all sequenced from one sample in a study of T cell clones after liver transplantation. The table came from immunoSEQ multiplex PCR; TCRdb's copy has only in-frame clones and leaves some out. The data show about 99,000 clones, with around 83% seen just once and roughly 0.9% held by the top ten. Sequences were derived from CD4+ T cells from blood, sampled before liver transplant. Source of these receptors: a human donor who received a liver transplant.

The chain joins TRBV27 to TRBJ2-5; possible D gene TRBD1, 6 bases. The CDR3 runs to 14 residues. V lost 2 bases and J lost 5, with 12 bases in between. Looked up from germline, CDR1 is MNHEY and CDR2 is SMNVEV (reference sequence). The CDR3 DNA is TGTGCCAGCAGTTTACATAGGACAGCGGAGACCCAGTACTTC. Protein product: CASSLHRTAETQYF.

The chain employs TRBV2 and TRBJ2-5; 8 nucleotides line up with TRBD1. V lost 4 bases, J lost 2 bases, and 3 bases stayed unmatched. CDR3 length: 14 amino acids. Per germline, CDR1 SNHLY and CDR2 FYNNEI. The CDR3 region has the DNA TGTGCCAGCAGTGGGACAGGGCCTCAAGAGACCCAGTACTTC. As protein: CASSGTGPQETQYF.

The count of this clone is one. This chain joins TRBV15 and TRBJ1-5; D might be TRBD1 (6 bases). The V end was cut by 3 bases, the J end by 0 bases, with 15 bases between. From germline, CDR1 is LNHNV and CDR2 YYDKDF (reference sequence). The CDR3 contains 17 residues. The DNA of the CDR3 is TGTGCCACCAGCAGTCAAGGGGGAGCTTATAGCAATCAGCCCCAGCATTTT. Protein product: CATSSQGGAYSNQPQHF.

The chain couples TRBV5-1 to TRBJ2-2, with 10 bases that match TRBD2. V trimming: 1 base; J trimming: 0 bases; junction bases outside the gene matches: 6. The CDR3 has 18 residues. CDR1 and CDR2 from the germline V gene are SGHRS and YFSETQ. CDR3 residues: CASSLFPSGSANTGELFF. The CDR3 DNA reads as TGCGCCAGCAGCTTGTTTCCTAGCGGGAGCGCGAACACCGGGGAGCTGTTTTTT.

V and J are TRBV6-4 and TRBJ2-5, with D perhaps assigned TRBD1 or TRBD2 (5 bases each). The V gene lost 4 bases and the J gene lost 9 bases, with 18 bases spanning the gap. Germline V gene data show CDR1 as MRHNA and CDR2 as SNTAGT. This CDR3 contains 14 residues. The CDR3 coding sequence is TGTGCCAGCAGTGTAGGCAGGGCCGTCGGGGCCCAGTACTTC. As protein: CASSVGRAVGAQYF.

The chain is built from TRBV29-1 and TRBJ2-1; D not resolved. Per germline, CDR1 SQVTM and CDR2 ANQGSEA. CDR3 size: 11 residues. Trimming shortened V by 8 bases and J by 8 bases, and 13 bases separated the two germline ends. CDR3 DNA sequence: TGCAGCCTCGGAGAATGGGATGAGCAGTTCTTC. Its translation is CSLGEWDEQFF.

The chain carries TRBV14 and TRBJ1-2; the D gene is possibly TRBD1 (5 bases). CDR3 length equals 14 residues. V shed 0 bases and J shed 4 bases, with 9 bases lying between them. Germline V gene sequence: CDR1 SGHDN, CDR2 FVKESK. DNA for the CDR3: TGTGCCAGCAGCCAAGATGCCAGGGTCTATGGCTACACCTTC. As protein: CASSQDARVYGYTF.

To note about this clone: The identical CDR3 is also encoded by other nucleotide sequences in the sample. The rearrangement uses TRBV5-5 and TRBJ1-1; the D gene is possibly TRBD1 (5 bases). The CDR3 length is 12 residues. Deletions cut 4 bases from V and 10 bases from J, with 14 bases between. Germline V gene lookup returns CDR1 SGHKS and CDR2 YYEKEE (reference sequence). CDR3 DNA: TGTGCCAGCAGCCTCGGGCAGGGACGAGCTTTCTTT. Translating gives CASSLGQGRAFF. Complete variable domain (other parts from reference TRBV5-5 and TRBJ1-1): DAGVTQSPTHLIKTRGQQVTLRCSPISGHKSVSWYQQVLGQGPQFIFQYYEKEERGRGNFPDRFSARQFPNYSSELNVNALLLGDSALYLCASSLGQGRAFFGQGTRLTVV.

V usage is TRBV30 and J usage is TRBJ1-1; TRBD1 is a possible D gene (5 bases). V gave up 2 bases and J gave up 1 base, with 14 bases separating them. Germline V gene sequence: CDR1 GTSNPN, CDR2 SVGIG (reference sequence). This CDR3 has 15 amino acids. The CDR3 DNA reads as TGTGCCTGGAGTCCCAGGTCCAGGGCGAACACTGAAGCTTTCTTT. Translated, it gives CAWSPRSRANTEAFF.

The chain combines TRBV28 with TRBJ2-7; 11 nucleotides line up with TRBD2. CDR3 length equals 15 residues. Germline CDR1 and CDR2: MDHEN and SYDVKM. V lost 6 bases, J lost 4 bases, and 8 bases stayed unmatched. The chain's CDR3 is CASSDSGRAFYEQYF. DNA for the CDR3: TGTGCCAGCAGCGATAGCGGGAGGGCTTTTTACGAGCAGTACTTC.

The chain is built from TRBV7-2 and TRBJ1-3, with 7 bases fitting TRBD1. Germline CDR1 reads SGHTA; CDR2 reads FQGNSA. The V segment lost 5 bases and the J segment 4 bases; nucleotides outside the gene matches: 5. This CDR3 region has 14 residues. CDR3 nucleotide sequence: TGTGCCAGCAGCCCCGGGACAGCAGGAAACACCATATATTTT. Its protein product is CASSPGTAGNTIYF.

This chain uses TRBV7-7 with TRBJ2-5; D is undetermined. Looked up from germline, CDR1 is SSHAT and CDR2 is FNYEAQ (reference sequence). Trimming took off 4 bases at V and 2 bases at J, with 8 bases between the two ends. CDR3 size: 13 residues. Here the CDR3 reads CASSSGLQETQYF. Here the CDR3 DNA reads TGTGCCAGCAGCTCGGGCCTTCAAGAGACCCAGTACTTC.

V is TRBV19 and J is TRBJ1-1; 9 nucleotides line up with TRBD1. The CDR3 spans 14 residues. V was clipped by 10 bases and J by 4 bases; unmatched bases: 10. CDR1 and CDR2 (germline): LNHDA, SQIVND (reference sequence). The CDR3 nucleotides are TGTGCCACCCGGACAGGGGTGTTTGGCACTGAAGCTTTCTTT. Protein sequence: CATRTGVFGTEAFF.

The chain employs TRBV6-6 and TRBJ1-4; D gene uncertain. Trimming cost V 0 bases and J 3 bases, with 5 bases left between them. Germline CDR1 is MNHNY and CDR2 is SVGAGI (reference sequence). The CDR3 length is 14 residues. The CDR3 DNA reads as TGTGCCAGCAGTTACTCGTCAGCTAATGAAAAACTGTTTTTT. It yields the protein CASSYSSANEKLFF.

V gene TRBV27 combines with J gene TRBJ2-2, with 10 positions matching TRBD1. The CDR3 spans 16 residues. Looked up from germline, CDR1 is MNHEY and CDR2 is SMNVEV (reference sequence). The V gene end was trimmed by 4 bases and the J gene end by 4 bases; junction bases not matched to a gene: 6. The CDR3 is CASSSPGQGSTGELFF. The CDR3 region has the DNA TGTGCCAGCAGTTCTCCGGGACAGGGGAGCACCGGGGAGCTGTTTTTT.

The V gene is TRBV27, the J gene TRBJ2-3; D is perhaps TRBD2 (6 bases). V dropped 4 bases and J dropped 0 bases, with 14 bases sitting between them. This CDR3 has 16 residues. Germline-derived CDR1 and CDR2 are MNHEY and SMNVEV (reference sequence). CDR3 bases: TGTGCCAGCAGTTCCCTGGGACTGGCTAGCACAGATACGCAGTATTTT. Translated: CASSSLGLASTDTQYF.

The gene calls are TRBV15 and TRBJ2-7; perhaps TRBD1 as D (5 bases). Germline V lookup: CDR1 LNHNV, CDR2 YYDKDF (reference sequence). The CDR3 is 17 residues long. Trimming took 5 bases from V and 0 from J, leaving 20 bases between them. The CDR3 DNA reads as TGTGCCACCAGCGAACCGTCAGGGCTCATGAGCTCCTACGAGCAGTACTTC. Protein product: CATSEPSGLMSSYEQYF.

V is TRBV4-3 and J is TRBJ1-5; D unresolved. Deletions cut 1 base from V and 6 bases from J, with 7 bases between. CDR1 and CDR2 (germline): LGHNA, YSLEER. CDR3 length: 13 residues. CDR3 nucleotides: TGCGCCAGCAGCCAAGGGGTTAGTCAGCCCCAGCATTTT. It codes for CASSQGVSQPQHF.

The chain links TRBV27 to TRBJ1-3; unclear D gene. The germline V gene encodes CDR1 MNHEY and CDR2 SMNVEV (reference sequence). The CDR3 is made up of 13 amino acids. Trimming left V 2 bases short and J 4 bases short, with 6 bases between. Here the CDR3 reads CASSLRMGNTIYF. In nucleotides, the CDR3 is TGTGCCAGCAGTTTAAGGATGGGAAACACCATATATTTT.